The 24 T cell receptor beta chains listed next were all sequenced from one sample in a study of neurological immune-mediated disorders. The time point here: longitudinal time-point 3. TCRdb processed the 5' RACE reads anew with MiXCR; each CDR3 protein has one entry. The sample lists roughly 50,000 distinct CDR3 sequences, about 13% occurring once. Input material: PBMCs. The receptors here all came from a male donor with HTLV-1-associated myelopathy (HAM/TSP).

The gene calls are TRBV28 and TRBJ2-7; 10 positions agree with TRBD1. The germline V gene encodes CDR1 MDHEN and CDR2 SYDVKM. This CDR3 has 13 amino acids. After removal of 5 bases from V and 6 bases from J, the junction contained 4 bases not matched to a gene. This CDR3 reads CASSGTGDCEQYF. In DNA form, the CDR3 reads TGTGCCAGCAGTGGGACAGGGGACTGCGAGCAGTACTTC.

Concerning this clonotype itself: This clone may be a read error of a much larger clone one base away. The chain combines TRBV5-6 with TRBJ2-3, with 7 positions matching TRBD1. In germline, CDR1 is SGHDT, CDR2 YYEEEE. The ends lost 0 bases at V and 6 bases at J; junction bases unmatched: 4. CDR3 length: 14 residues. CDR3 protein: CASSLERGPDTQYF. The CDR3 DNA reads as TGTGCCAGCAGCTTGGAAAGGGGGCCGGATACGCAGTATTTT.

This clonotype came up many times. The chain carries TRBV2 and TRBJ1-5; D may be TRBD1 (5 bases). The CDR3 has 14 amino acids. Germline CDR1 reads SNHLY; CDR2 reads FYNNEI. Trimming pared 6 bases from V and 9 bases from J, leaving 18 bases between. The CDR3, as DNA: TGTGCCAGCAGGGCAGTGGGGGGGGAACGGCCCCAGCATTTT. It is translated as CASRAVGGERPQHF.

This clonotype was observed at least ten times. The chain has TRBV6-5 and TRBJ1-4; possibly TRBD1 for D (5 bases). The V and J ends lost 0 bases and 11 bases respectively, with 10 bases between them. Germline-derived CDR1 and CDR2 are MNHEY and SVGAGI. The CDR3 length is 13 residues. The CDR3, as DNA: TGTGCCAGCAGTTACTCTTCGGGGGGGAAACTGTTTTTT. As protein: CASSYSSGGKLFF.

There are many counts of this clonotype. The V call is TRBV5-1, the J call TRBJ2-1; 10 bases map to TRBD2. V trimming: 6 bases; J trimming: 6 bases; junction bases outside the gene matches: 9. Germline assignment: CDR1 SGHRS and CDR2 YFSETQ. The CDR3 loop spans 15 amino acids. CDR3 nucleotides: TGCGCCAGCACCCGAATAGCGGGGGGCTTCAATGAGCAGTTCTTC. Translating gives CASTRIAGGFNEQFF.

CDR3 sequence: CSARGPIYNEQFF. CDR3 bases: TGCAGTGCTAGGGGTCCGATTTACAATGAGCAGTTCTTC. The rearrangement joins TRBV20-1 to TRBJ2-1; D unclear. V lost 3 bases to trimming and J lost 4 bases, with 10 bases between them. The CDR3 extends over 13 amino acids. Germline CDR1 is DFQATT and CDR2 is SNEGSKA (reference sequence).

This clonotype occurred many times. The chain has TRBV7-9 and TRBJ2-5; D gene ambiguous. Germline lookup yields CDR1 SEHNR and CDR2 FQNEAQ (reference sequence). V dropped 3 bases and J dropped 0 bases, with 8 bases sitting between them. The CDR3 is made up of 14 amino acids. The CDR3 DNA reads as TGTGCCAGCAGCTTTTCCCGGGACCAAGAGACCCAGTACTTC. Protein product: CASSFSRDQETQYF.

This clonotype was seen repeatedly, ten times or more. The chain links TRBV6-1 to TRBJ2-3, with 9 bases aligning to TRBD1. V lost 7 bases, J lost 2 bases, and 7 bases stayed unmatched. The CDR3 length is 15 residues. Germline lookup yields CDR1 MNHNS and CDR2 SASEGT. CDR3 in DNA: TGTGCCAGCACCGGGACAGGGACCTTCACAGATACGCAGTATTTT. It translates to CASTGTGTFTDTQYF.

This clonotype was detected many times. The gene calls are TRBV5-1 and TRBJ2-6; 8 positions match TRBD2. CDR1 and CDR2 from the germline V gene are SGHRS and YFSETQ. CDR3 length equals 18 residues. V lost 0 bases and J lost 4; bases outside the gene matches: 9. The CDR3 region is CASSLVSGGPPGANVLTF. CDR3 coding DNA: TGCGCCAGCAGCTTGGTGAGCGGGGGCCCCCCCGGGGCCAACGTCCTGACTTTC.

Ten or more counts support this clonotype. This chain links TRBV20-1 with TRBJ1-1; D not certain. CDR1 is DFQATT, CDR2 SNEGSKA, per germline (reference sequence). Trimming pared 0 bases from V and 4 bases from J, leaving 3 bases between. The CDR3 length is 11 residues. CDR3 protein: CSAREGTEAFF. CDR3 bases: TGCAGTGCTAGAGAGGGCACTGAAGCTTTCTTT.

In this sample, this clonotype turned up many times. This chain uses TRBV7-8 with TRBJ2-1; no firm D call. The CDR3 spans 14 residues. V lost 5 bases, J lost 5 bases, and 13 bases lay in between. The V gene's germline CDR1 is SGHVS and CDR2 FQNEAQ. The CDR3 region is CASSGWDQNNEQFF. CDR3 bases: TGTGCCAGCAGCGGTTGGGATCAAAACAATGAGCAGTTCTTC.

This clonotype was seen more than once but under ten times. The chain employs TRBV20-1 and TRBJ2-5, with TRBD2 matching over 14 bases. The germline gives CDR1 DFQATT, CDR2 SNEGSKA (reference sequence). This CDR3 spans 15 amino acids. The J segment lost 3 bases and the V segment lost 6 bases, leaving 6 bases of the junction unmatched. The CDR3 DNA follows: TGCAGTGCGTCCGGGACTAGCGGGGGAGAAGAGACCCAGTACTTC. Translation: CSASGTSGGEETQYF.

Comment on this clonotype: One end of the junction fails to match germline, which may point to a read error. V is TRBV5-1 and J is TRBJ1-1; D possibly corresponds to TRBD1 (5 bases). Germline V gene lookup returns CDR1 SGHRS and CDR2 YFSETQ. The CDR3 loop spans 15 amino acids. The CDR3 here is CTSSSGGTSNTEAFF. For the CDR3, the DNA is TGCACCAGCAGCTCCGGCGGGACTAGCAACACTGAAGCTTTCTTT. Full variable domain (remainder filled in from reference TRBV5-1 and TRBJ1-1): KAGVTQTPRYLIKTRGQQVTLSCSPISGHRSVSWYQQTPGQGLQFLFEYFSETQRNKGNFPGRFSGRQFSNSRSEMNVSTLELGDSALYLCTSSSGGTSNTEAFFGQGTRLTVV.

This clonotype was recorded many times. The V call is TRBV4-3, the J call TRBJ1-1; D not certain. The CDR3 is 14 amino acids. The V and J ends lost 0 bases and 4 bases respectively, with 9 bases between them. Looked up from germline, CDR1 is LGHNA and CDR2 is YSLEER. CDR3 coding DNA: TGCGCCAGCAGCCAAGATCTAAGGCCCACTGAAGCTTTCTTT. Translation: CASSQDLRPTEAFF.

This clonotype came up many times. The chain recombines TRBV20-1 with TRBJ2-5, with 10 bases lining up with TRBD1. J lost 0 bases, V lost 0 bases, and 10 bases had no gene match. In germline, CDR1 is DFQATT, CDR2 SNEGSKA (reference sequence). There are 18 residues in the CDR3. DNA for the CDR3: TGCAGTGCTAGAGATCGCCCAAGGGACAGGGGAAACCAAGAGACCCAGTACTTC. This codes for CSARDRPRDRGNQETQYF.

This clonotype was seen ten or more times. The chain recombines TRBV5-5 with TRBJ2-5, with 7 nucleotides matching TRBD1. V shed 7 bases, J shed 5 bases, and the junction held 8 bases outside the gene matches. This CDR3 is built from 13 residues. CDR1 SGHKS and CDR2 YYEKEE come from the germline V gene (reference sequence). The CDR3 here is CASGTGVGETQYF. In nucleotides, the CDR3 is TGTGCCAGCGGCACAGGGGTGGGGGAGACCCAGTACTTC.

At least ten counts were recorded for this clonotype. The chain joins TRBV29-1 to TRBJ1-2; 9 nucleotides align to TRBD1. J lost 7 bases, V lost 2 bases, and 8 bases had no gene match. The CDR3 extends over 14 amino acids. Germline V CDR1 and CDR2: SQVTM, ANQGSEA. The CDR3 reads CSVETDRGLGGYTF. The CDR3 DNA follows: TGCAGCGTTGAAACCGACAGGGGGTTGGGTGGCTACACCTTC.

The sample holds many counts of this clonotype. The chain carries TRBV5-1 and TRBJ2-7, with 10 bases that match TRBD1. The CDR3 length is 16 residues. Germline CDR1 is SGHRS and CDR2 is YFSETQ. V was clipped by 0 bases and J by 4 bases; unmatched bases: 7. CDR3 DNA sequence: TGCGCCAGCAGCTTGGGACAGGGGGCATTTAGTTACGAGCAGTACTTC. The encoded protein is CASSLGQGAFSYEQYF.

This clonotype was recorded at least ten times. V is TRBV5-1 and J is TRBJ2-7; TRBD2 is a possible D gene (5 bases). This CDR3 contains 13 residues. Germline V lookup: CDR1 SGHRS, CDR2 YFSETQ. V lost 1 base and J 3 bases, leaving 8 bases between the germline ends. The chain's CDR3 is CASSLMGSYEQYF. CDR3 in DNA: TGCGCCAGCAGCTTGATGGGGAGCTACGAGCAGTACTTC.

This clonotype was detected many times. The V call is TRBV5-1, the J call TRBJ2-1; 7 bases align to TRBD1. CDR1 is SGHRS and CDR2 is YFSETQ in the germline V gene. V trimming: 2 bases; J trimming: 4 bases; junction bases outside the gene matches: 3. The CDR3 sequence is 14 residues long. The DNA for the CDR3 is TGCGCCAGCAGCTTACAGGGGCCATACAATGAGCAGTTCTTC. It yields the protein CASSLQGPYNEQFF.

This clonotype was seen at least ten times. The genes are TRBV5-1 and TRBJ2-5; D is perhaps TRBD1 (6 bases). V shed 1 base and J shed 5 bases, with 9 bases lying between them. The germline CDR1 and CDR2 sequences are SGHRS and YFSETQ. There are 13 residues in the CDR3. The CDR3 DNA sequence: TGCGCCAGCAGCTTGTCCCAGGGGGAGACCCAGTACTTC. It specifies CASSLSQGETQYF. The full variable domain, with the rest looked up from reference TRBV5-1 and TRBJ2-5, is KAGVTQTPRYLIKTRGQQVTLSCSPISGHRSVSWYQQTPGQGLQFLFEYFSETQRNKGNFPGRFSGRQFSNSRSEMNVSTLELGDSALYLCASSLSQGETQYFGPGTRLLVL.

This clonotype showed up many times. The chain links TRBV4-3 to TRBJ2-2; a weak D match, TRBD1 (6 bases). This CDR3 has 14 residues. Germline CDR1 LGHNA, CDR2 YSLEER. Trimming took off 1 base at V and 6 bases at J, with 9 bases between the two ends. The CDR3 nucleotides read TGCGCCAGCAGCCAAGGACAGGTCCCCGGGGAGCTGTTTTTT. Translation: CASSQGQVPGELFF.

This clonotype occurred many times. This chain connects TRBV12-3 or TRBV12-4 to TRBJ1-2; 7 bases agree with TRBD1. The V and J ends lost 3 bases and 2 bases, in that order; junction bases with no gene match: 6. The CDR3 has 15 amino acids. CDR3 residues: CASSFTRQGNYGYTF. Written as DNA, the CDR3 is TGTGCCAGCAGTTTCACCCGACAGGGCAACTATGGCTACACCTTC.

This clonotype was detected ten times or more. This chain uses TRBV28 with TRBJ2-6, with TRBD1 as a possible D gene (6 bases). The CDR3 length is 15 residues. The germline V gene encodes CDR1 MDHEN and CDR2 SYDVKM. The ends were cut back, 2 bases at V and 4 bases at J, with 9 bases in the middle. The CDR3 bases are TGTGCCAGCAGTTTACCAGGGGTCGGGGCCAACGTCCTGACTTTC. Amino acids: CASSLPGVGANVLTF.